The 20 T cell receptor beta chains below were found in one sample sequenced in a study of neurological immune-mediated disorders (dated by TCRdb to about 2019). Libraries came from 5' RACE. Reads for this sample came from an Illumina HiSeq 2500. TCRdb reprocessed the public reads (quality trimming at Q25 with fastp, clone calling with MiXCR) and kept in-frame beta chains. CDR3 protein duplicates are merged, each entry listing the most common genes and DNA. The sample includes roughly 80,000 distinct CDR3 sequences, with about 15% observed a single time. The top ten clones comprise less than 20% of the sample. The sample was PBMCs. These receptors were taken from a woman aged 40 to 50 in good health.

This clonotype was counted at least ten times. The CDR3 region has the DNA TGCGCCAGCAGCTTACAGGGATCTGGGGCCAACGTCCTGACTTTC. Translated, it gives CASSLQGSGANVLTF. The chain has TRBV5-1 and TRBJ2-6; perhaps TRBD1 as D (6 bases). Germline values: CDR1 SGHRS, CDR2 YFSETQ. Trimming stripped 2 bases from V and 1 base from J, with 7 bases between. This CDR3 spans 15 amino acids.

This clonotype was detected ten times or more. This sequence joins TRBV7-9 and TRBJ1-1, with TRBD1 matching 8 bases. The CDR3 is 17 amino acids. The germline CDR1 and CDR2 sequences are SEHNR and FQNEAQ (reference sequence). Germline trimming cut 3 bases from V and 4 bases from J; bases unmatched to any gene: 13. CDR3 in amino acids: CASSFLTELQGVTEAFF. CDR3 coding DNA: TGTGCCAGCAGCTTCCTTACAGAATTACAGGGGGTCACTGAAGCTTTCTTT.

The table lists this clonotype with many counts. The rearrangement joins TRBV10-3 to TRBJ1-5; D not resolved. Trimming pared 2 bases from V and 3 bases from J, leaving 5 bases between. This CDR3 contains 13 residues. Germline-derived CDR1 and CDR2 are ENHRY and SYGVKD. CDR3 in DNA: TGTGCCATCAGTGAGGGCTTCAATCAGCCCCAGCATTTT. Translated, it gives CAISEGFNQPQHF.

The table lists this clonotype with many counts. The chain combines TRBV27 with TRBJ2-6; tentatively, D is TRBD1 or TRBD2 (5 bases each). CDR1 is MNHEY and CDR2 is SMNVEV in the germline V gene (reference sequence). The CDR3 covers 20 residues. V dropped 2 bases and J dropped 0 bases, with 20 bases sitting between them. The CDR3 sequence: CASSLSFSGALGSGANVLTF. The CDR3 coding sequence is TGTGCCAGCAGTTTAAGTTTCTCCGGGGCACTTGGCTCTGGGGCCAACGTCCTGACTTTC.

The sample holds a few counts of this clonotype. This clone may be a read error of a much larger clone one base away. V usage is TRBV27 and J usage is TRBJ1-1; 9 bases are a match to TRBD1. CDR1 and CDR2 (germline): MNHEY, SMNVEV (reference sequence). The CDR3 covers 14 residues. CDR3 bases: TGTGCCAGCAGTCTAACAGGGGGCATAAATGAAGTTTTCTTT. Translated: CASSLTGGINEVFF.

This clonotype was seen at least ten times. This CDR3 is CASSPGGLAGGDTQYF. Written as DNA, the CDR3 is TGTGCCAGCAGCCCGGGGGGACTAGCGGGGGGAGATACGCAGTATTTT. The V and J genes are TRBV4-2 and TRBJ2-3; 15 bases are a match to TRBD2. The V gene's germline CDR1 is LGHNA and CDR2 YNFKEQ. V gave up 4 bases and J gave up 5 bases; unmatched junction bases: 4. The CDR3 length is 16 residues.

This clonotype was found many times. This chain joins TRBV20-1 and TRBJ1-6; a possible D gene is TRBD1 (5 bases). The CDR3 is 14 residues long. Looked up from germline, CDR1 is DFQATT and CDR2 is SNEGSKA (reference sequence). The ends were cut back, 0 bases at V and 6 bases at J, with 9 bases in the middle. The CDR3 DNA sequence: TGCAGTGCTAGAGAGGAGCAGGGTAATTCACCCCTCCACTTT. Translation: CSAREEQGNSPLHF.

This clonotype was counted at least ten times. The CDR3 loop reads CASSPPGIPEPLHF. The CDR3 DNA reads as TGTGCCAGCAGCCCCCCCGGGATCCCCGAGCCCCTCCACTTT. The chain links TRBV5-6 to TRBJ1-6; unclear D gene. V was pared by 4 bases and J by 13 bases, with 18 bases between. The germline V gene has CDR1 SGHDT and CDR2 YYEEEE. This CDR3 is 14 amino acids long. The full variable domain, with the rest looked up from reference TRBV5-6 and TRBJ1-6, is DAGVTQSPTHLIKTRGQQVTLRCSPKSGHDTVSWYQQALGQGPQFIFQYYEEEERQRGNFPDRFSGHQFPNYSSELNVNALLLGDSALYLCASSPPGIPEPLHFGNGTRLTVT.

Points on this clonotype: This may come from a read error, since a much larger clone is one base off. This rearrangement joins TRBV29-1 to TRBJ2-3; D call uncertain. Germline V gives CDR1 SQVTM, CDR2 ANQGSEA. The CDR3 covers 12 residues. Trimming removed 8 bases at V and 0 bases at J, with 9 bases between. For the CDR3, the DNA is TGCAGCTGGCGGAGTAGCACAGATACGCAGTATTTT. Amino acids: CSWRSSTDTQYF.

In this sample, this clonotype turned up many times. This CDR3 reads CASSLLAGGRETQYF. The DNA of the CDR3 is TGTGCCAGCAGCTTACTAGCGGGGGGGCGAGAGACCCAGTACTTC. This chain joins TRBV7-9 and TRBJ2-5; 12 positions agree with TRBD2. Looked up from germline, CDR1 is SEHNR and CDR2 is FQNEAQ (reference sequence). The J segment lost 4 bases and the V segment lost 2 bases, leaving 2 bases of the junction unmatched. The CDR3 runs to 15 residues.

This clonotype has a count of ten or more. The CDR3 DNA follows: TGTGCCAGCAGCCTGACTAGCGGGGGGTACCAAGAGACCCAGTACTTC. This translates into CASSLTSGGYQETQYF. The rearrangement links TRBV6-1 to TRBJ2-5; 13 bases are shared with TRBD2. The V gene end was trimmed by 6 bases and the J gene end by 0 bases; junction bases not matched to a gene: 4. Germline lookup yields CDR1 MNHNS and CDR2 SASEGT. The CDR3 runs to 16 residues.

This clonotype was seen many times. The chain recombines TRBV2 with TRBJ2-5; D unclear. Trimming left V 4 bases short and J 1 base short, with 13 bases between. The CDR3 totals 15 residues. Germline V gene sequence: CDR1 SNHLY, CDR2 FYNNEI. CDR3 region: CASSGDTAVQETQYF. The CDR3 nucleotides are TGTGCCAGCAGTGGGGATACGGCCGTCCAAGAGACCCAGTACTTC.

With respect to this clonotype: Possible read error: a much larger clone is one base away. The chain links TRBV20-1 to TRBJ2-3; 9 nucleotides line up with TRBD2. The CDR3 length is 15 residues. Germline CDR1 is DFQATT and CDR2 is SNEGSKA (reference sequence). The CDR3 DNA is TGCAGTGTTACGCGGGGGGGCCGGAGCACAAATACGCAGTATTTT. Its translation: CSVTRGGRSTNTQYF.

This sequence joins TRBV7-8 and TRBJ2-7; TRBD1 matches at 9 bases. With V trimmed by 1 base and J by 3 bases, 7 bases remained unmatched. The length of the CDR3 is 16 residues. CDR1 and CDR2 from the germline V gene are SGHVS and FQNEAQ. The CDR3 bases are TGTGCCAGCAGCTTAGTTCCGGGACAGGGCTACTACGAGCAGTACTTC. Its protein is CASSLVPGQGYYEQYF.

This clonotype was counted at least ten times. The V and J genes are TRBV4-2 and TRBJ1-2, with a weak D call TRBD1 (6 bases). The CDR3 extends over 17 amino acids. The germline V gene has CDR1 LGHNA and CDR2 YNFKEQ. Trimming stripped 2 bases from V and 3 bases from J, with 19 bases between. DNA for the CDR3: TGTGCCAGCAGCCAACCACACCTCAGGGGTGAAGACTATGGCTACACCTTC. Its translation: CASSQPHLRGEDYGYTF.

This clonotype was observed many times. V gene TRBV6-1 combines with J gene TRBJ1-1; TRBD1 is a possible D gene (6 bases). Germline lookup yields CDR1 MNHNS and CDR2 SASEGT. Trimming took 3 bases from V and 0 from J, leaving 14 bases between them. The CDR3 is 16 amino acids. The chain's CDR3 is CASSEFTGRLNTEAFF. The CDR3 DNA sequence: TGTGCCAGCAGTGAGTTCACAGGGAGATTGAACACTGAAGCTTTCTTT.

The chain combines TRBV3-1 with TRBJ2-7, with 7 bases matching TRBD2. The V gene end was trimmed by 3 bases and the J gene end by 9 bases; junction bases not matched to a gene: 14. CDR1 LGHDT and CDR2 YNNKEL come from the germline V gene (reference sequence). CDR3 length equals 15 residues. CDR3 sequence: CASSQGPGLLLTQYF. In DNA form, the CDR3 reads TGTGCCAGCAGCCAGGGGCCGGGACTACTTCTGACGCAGTACTTC.

In its sample, this clonotype was seen many times. This chain links TRBV12-3 or TRBV12-4 with TRBJ1-2; possible D gene TRBD1, 6 bases. This CDR3 spans 20 amino acids. Trimming cost V 5 bases and J 0 bases, with 28 bases left between them. The CDR3 protein is CASSQAPYRVKMAANYGYTF. CDR3 nucleotide sequence: TGTGCCAGCAGTCAAGCCCCATACAGGGTTAAGATGGCAGCTAACTATGGCTACACCTTC.

At least ten counts were recorded for this clonotype. The rearrangement joins TRBV6-1 to TRBJ1-1, with D uncertain. Germline CDR1 MNHNS, CDR2 SASEGT. CDR3 size: 13 residues. V dropped 6 bases and J dropped 1 base, with 9 bases sitting between them. CDR3 region: CASRPPSNTEAFF. CDR3 DNA sequence: TGTGCCAGCAGGCCTCCCTCGAACACTGAAGCTTTCTTT.

This clonotype was detected ten times or more. J is TRBJ2-3 and V is TRBV5-1; D call uncertain. Germline loops: CDR1 SGHRS, CDR2 YFSETQ. V lost 1 base to trimming and J lost 2 bases, with 8 bases between them. The CDR3 is made up of 14 amino acids. In nucleotides, the CDR3 is TGCGCCAGCAGCTTGTCTAAGAACACAGATACGCAGTATTTT. This gives the protein CASSLSKNTDTQYF.